These 21 T cell receptor beta chains originate from one sample sequenced in a study of CD4 T cells in relation to SARS-CoV-2 and coronaviruses. Assay used: immunoSEQ multiplex PCR; TCRdb lists only in-frame clones, some missing. The sample lists about 56,000 clones, around 90% occurring once. Sequenced input: naive CD4+ T cells from PBMCs. Specified subset: naive CD4+ T cells isolated by negative enrichment. The receptors stem from an adult with COVID-19.

The chain employs TRBV5-1 and TRBJ1-5; 11 bases align to TRBD1. Unmatched junction bases numbered 1, after V lost 3 bases and J lost 8 bases. CDR3 length equals 13 residues. Germline V CDR1 and CDR2: SGHRS, YFSETQ. CDR3 nucleotides: TGCGCCAGCAGCTCGGGACAGGGGGAGCCCCAGCATTTT. This sequence encodes CASSSGQGEPQHF.

The gene calls are TRBV28 and TRBJ2-7; a possible D gene is TRBD2 (5 bases). Per germline, CDR1 MDHEN and CDR2 SYDVKM. The V end was cut by 6 bases, the J end by 6 bases, with 18 bases between. This CDR3 spans 14 amino acids. DNA of the CDR3: TGTGCCAGCAGCCCTTATGGCCTAGCTGGCGAGCAGTACTTC. It specifies CASSPYGLAGEQYF. The whole variable domain, filled in from reference TRBV28 and TRBJ2-7, reads DVKVTQSSRYLVKRTGEKVFLECVQDMDHENMFWYRQDPGLGLRLIYFSYDVKMKEKGDIPEGYSVSREKKERFSLILESASTNQTSMYLCASSPYGLAGEQYFGPGTRLTVT.

This chain uses TRBV3-1 (or the pseudogene TRBV3-2) with TRBJ1-4; the D gene is possibly TRBD1 (6 bases). V was cut by 1 base and J by 7 bases, with 10 bases left in between. The germline V gene encodes CDR1 LGHDT and CDR2 YNNKEL (reference sequence). This CDR3 is 14 amino acids long. CDR3 residues: CASSQVVDSEKLFF. The CDR3, as DNA: TGTGCCAGCAGCCAAGTGGTGGACAGTGAAAAACTGTTTTTT.

The chain couples TRBV12-3 or TRBV12-4 to TRBJ2-4; 9 bases agree with TRBD2. Trimming cost V 8 bases and J 9 bases; bases outside gene matches: 8. The CDR3 totals 13 residues. Written as DNA, the CDR3 is TGTGCCAGCGCGACCGGGACTAGCCGCATTCAGTACTTC. Its translation is CASATGTSRIQYF.

V gene TRBV9 combines with J gene TRBJ1-5; D gene uncertain. The CDR3 is made up of 14 amino acids. The germline gives CDR1 SGDLS, CDR2 YYNGEE. V lost 4 bases to trimming and J lost 0 bases, with 8 bases between them. This CDR3 is CASSSQDSNQPQHF. DNA for the CDR3: TGTGCCAGCAGCTCTCAGGATAGCAATCAGCCCCAGCATTTT.

This clone has a handful of counts. V usage is TRBV7-3 and J usage is TRBJ1-1; D gene uncertain. Germline V gives CDR1 SGHTA, CDR2 FQGTGA. V was clipped by 5 bases and J by 4 bases, with 11 bases between them. The CDR3 is 13 amino acids. The CDR3 nucleotides are TGTGCCAGCAGCCAGTTAAGAAGCACTGAAGCTTTCTTT. Translating gives CASSQLRSTEAFF.

The rearrangement uses TRBV18 and TRBJ2-7; D is perhaps TRBD1 (5 bases). Germline V lookup: CDR1 KGHSH, CDR2 LQKENI. The CDR3 sequence is 13 residues long. V lost 2 bases, J lost 4 bases, and 9 bases lay in between. The CDR3 DNA sequence: TGTGCCAGCTCACCAACCAGGGATTACGAGCAGTACTTC. This codes for CASSPTRDYEQYF.

V gene TRBV6-5 combines with J gene TRBJ2-1; D possibly matches TRBD1 or TRBD2 (6 bases each). Trimming removed 5 bases at V and 2 bases at J, with 10 bases between. The CDR3 is 14 residues long. Germline assignment: CDR1 MNHEY and CDR2 SVGAGI. The CDR3 sequence is CASSNGGPYNEQFF. The CDR3, as DNA: TGTGCCAGCAGTAACGGGGGCCCCTACAATGAGCAGTTCTTC.

V gene TRBV18 combines with J gene TRBJ2-1, with TRBD1 matching over 7 bases. V was pared by 0 bases and J by 5 bases, with 1 base of the junction left unmatched. The CDR3 covers 14 residues. The germline V gene has CDR1 KGHSH and CDR2 LQKENI. The CDR3 sequence is CASSPPTGDNEQFF. CDR3 sequence (DNA): TGTGCCAGCTCACCACCAACAGGGGACAATGAGCAGTTCTTC.

This clone was picked up one time. This rearrangement joins TRBV4-1 to TRBJ1-4; 7 nucleotides agree with TRBD1. V shed 4 bases and J 2 bases; nucleotides not matched to a gene: 4. The CDR3 runs to 15 residues. Germline assignment: CDR1 MGHRA and CDR2 YSYEKL. CDR3 nucleotide sequence: TGCGCCAGCAGCCTCACAGGGGACACTAATGAAAAACTGTTTTTT. Its translation is CASSLTGDTNEKLFF.

V usage is TRBV9 and J usage is TRBJ2-7; D is perhaps TRBD1 (6 bases). The CDR3 is made up of 16 amino acids. CDR1 and CDR2 (germline): SGDLS, YYNGEE. V lost 0 bases and J 3 bases, leaving 16 bases between the germline ends. For the CDR3, the DNA is TGTGCCAGCAGCGTAGACGGGTCAGGGGCTTTCTACGAGCAGTACTTC. It codes for CASSVDGSGAFYEQYF.

The gene calls are TRBV19 and TRBJ1-4; the D is unclear. CDR3 length: 15 residues. Germline CDR1 and CDR2: LNHDA and SQIVND (reference sequence). Trimming left V 6 bases short and J 1 base short, with 12 bases between. In DNA form, the CDR3 reads TGTGCCAGTAGGAGGGAAATGGAAACTAATGAAAAACTGTTTTTT. It translates to CASRREMETNEKLFF.

The chain couples TRBV11-2 to TRBJ2-1, with 8 bases matching TRBD2. CDR3 length: 15 amino acids. Germline V gene lookup returns CDR1 SGHAT and CDR2 FQNNGV. V gave up 2 bases and J gave up 2 bases; unmatched junction bases: 2. CDR3 coding DNA: TGTGCCAGCAGCTTAACGGGACTAGCCTACAATGAGCAGTTCTTC. Its protein is CASSLTGLAYNEQFF. Supplemented by reference TRBV11-2 and TRBJ2-1, the full variable domain reads EAGVAQSPRYKIIEKRQSVAFWCNPISGHATLYWYQQILGQGPKLLIQFQNNGVVDDSQLPKDRFSAERLKGVDSTLKIQPAKLEDSAVYLCASSLTGLAYNEQFFGPGTRLTVL.

This clone was seen a single time. The V and J genes are TRBV15 and TRBJ2-2, with no clear D. The germline CDR1 and CDR2 sequences are LNHNV and YYDKDF (reference sequence). This CDR3 is 16 amino acids long. Between the trimmed V and J ends, which lost 2 bases and 3 bases, there was a span of 13 bases. CDR3 sequence reads: CATSRSRQPDTGELFF. The CDR3 DNA reads as TGTGCCACCAGCAGATCGCGACAACCAGACACCGGGGAGCTGTTTTTT.

The V call is TRBV5-1, the J call TRBJ2-1; 9 bases match TRBD1. There are 13 residues in the CDR3. V trimming: 4 bases; J trimming: 7 bases; junction bases outside the gene matches: 3. Germline loops: CDR1 SGHRS, CDR2 YFSETQ. CDR3 residues: CASSQGTGNEQFF. The DNA of the CDR3 is TGCGCCAGCAGCCAAGGGACAGGGAATGAGCAGTTCTTC.

The chain recombines TRBV2 with TRBJ1-1; D remains ambiguous. Trimming removed 3 bases at V and 5 bases at J, with 13 bases between. The CDR3 is 14 amino acids. Germline CDR1 SNHLY, CDR2 FYNNEI. The CDR3 sequence: CASSDQLQGTEAFF. The DNA of the CDR3 is TGTGCCAGCAGTGACCAGCTCCAAGGGACTGAAGCTTTCTTT. The variable domain in full, with the rest retrieved from reference TRBV2 and TRBJ1-1, is EPEVTQTPSHQVTQMGQEVILRCVPISNHLYFYWYRQILGQKVEFLVSFYNNEISEKSEIFDDQFSVERPDGSNFTLKIRSTKLEDSAMYFCASSDQLQGTEAFFGQGTRLTVV.

The chain employs TRBV6-2 or TRBV6-3 and TRBJ2-1; possible D gene TRBD2, 5 bases. Germline V gene sequence: CDR1 MNHEY, CDR2 SVGEGT. CDR3 length equals 20 residues. Deletions cut 0 bases from V and 0 bases from J, with 21 bases between. This CDR3 reads CASSYSGPSLGFSSYNEQFF. CDR3 in DNA: TGTGCCAGCAGTTACTCGGGCCCTAGCTTGGGCTTTAGCTCCTACAATGAGCAGTTCTTC.

This chain joins TRBV5-1 and TRBJ2-7; 9 nucleotides line up with TRBD2. The CDR3 is 16 amino acids. The V gene end was trimmed by 1 base and the J gene end by 1 base; junction bases not matched to a gene: 6. Germline V CDR1 and CDR2: SGHRS, YFSETQ. In nucleotides, the CDR3 is TGCGCCAGCAGCTTGAATGGGCTAGCGGGATCCTACGAGCAGTACTTC. This encodes CASSLNGLAGSYEQYF.

CDR3 amino acids: CAWSAATSRQETQYF. DNA for the CDR3: TGTGCCTGGAGTGCAGCGACTAGCAGACAAGAGACCCAGTACTTC. The chain uses TRBV30 and TRBJ2-5; TRBD2 matches at 7 bases. The germline CDR1 and CDR2 sequences are GTSNPN and SVGIG (reference sequence). Losses at the gene ends were 1 base for V and 2 bases for J; bases not matched to a gene: 7. This CDR3 is 15 amino acids long.

The chain combines TRBV7-2 with TRBJ1-5; D ambiguous. V lost 1 base to trimming and J lost 7 bases, with 5 bases between them. This CDR3 contains 12 residues. Germline V CDR1 and CDR2: SGHTA, FQGNSA. CDR3 in DNA: TGTGCCAGCAGCTTAGTAGGACAGCCCCAGCATTTT. Translated: CASSLVGQPQHF.

The CDR3, as DNA: TGTGCCAGCAGCGGGCGGGACAGGGGTTACTATGGCTACACCTTC. As protein: CASSGRDRGYYGYTF. The chain recombines TRBV7-8 with TRBJ1-2; 10 bases line up with TRBD1. The V and J ends lost 5 bases and 3 bases, in that order; junction bases with no gene match: 6. This CDR3 is built from 15 residues. The germline V gene has CDR1 SGHVS and CDR2 FQNEAQ. Based on the CDR3 plus reference TRBV7-8 and TRBJ1-2, the full variable domain is GAGVSQSPRYKVAKRGQDVALRCDPISGHVSLFWYQQALGQGPEFLTYFQNEAQLDKSGLPSDRFFAERPEGSVSTLKIQRTQQEDSAVYLCASSGRDRGYYGYTFGSGTRLTVV.